Below are 21 T cell receptor beta chains sequenced from a single sample in a study of cytomegalovirus exposure and HLA in healthy donors. Clones were read by immunoSEQ multiplex PCR, and TCRdb kept only the in-frame ones, dropping some. The sample lists over 200,000 clones, 88% occurring once. Sequencing input: PBMCs. The receptor source for this set is a woman under 30 in good health and CMV-seronegative.

The chain combines TRBV30 with TRBJ1-3; D uncertain. The CDR3 is 14 residues long. CDR1 and CDR2 (germline): GTSNPN, SVGIG (reference sequence). Trimming stripped 2 bases from V and 0 bases from J, with 8 bases between. CDR3 sequence (DNA): TGTGCCTGGAGTATCTTACACTCTGGAAACACCATATATTTT. It encodes CAWSILHSGNTIYF. The whole variable domain, filled in from reference TRBV30 and TRBJ1-3, reads SQTIHQWPATLVQPVGSPLSLECTVEGTSNPNLYWYRQAAGRGLQLLFYSVGIGQISSEVPQNLSASRPQDRQFILSSKKLLLSDSGFYLCAWSILHSGNTIYFGEGSWLTVV.

The chain carries TRBV18 and TRBJ1-5, with a tentative D call TRBD1 (6 bases). V was trimmed by 5 bases and J by 6 bases, leaving 14 bases between them. Germline V gives CDR1 KGHSH, CDR2 LQKENI. The CDR3 extends over 14 amino acids. CDR3: CASSNTGFCQPQHF. In nucleotides, the CDR3 is TGTGCCAGCTCAAATACAGGGTTTTGTCAGCCCCAGCATTTT.

This sequence joins TRBV7-2 and TRBJ1-4, with D perhaps matching TRBD1 (6 bases). The V and J ends lost 1 base and 7 bases respectively, with 25 bases between them. The CDR3 has 19 amino acids. Germline V gives CDR1 SGHTA, CDR2 FQGNSA. The DNA of the CDR3 is TGTGCCAGCAGCTTAGTGGGGGCTAGGAAGGTAATGTTCAGTGAAAAACTGTTTTTT. Protein sequence: CASSLVGARKVMFSEKLFF.

The V call is TRBV6-5, the J call TRBJ1-2; 9 nucleotides line up with TRBD1. CDR3 length equals 14 residues. V gave up 6 bases and J gave up 5 bases; unmatched junction bases: 7. Germline V lookup: CDR1 MNHEY, CDR2 SVGAGI. CDR3 protein: CASSEGQGLYGYTF. CDR3 nucleotide sequence: TGTGCCAGCAGCGAGGGACAGGGCTTATATGGCTACACCTTC.

The DNA of the CDR3 is TGTGCCAGCAGTTTCCCCACAGGGCTCATGAACACTGAAGCTTTCTTT. It is translated as CASSFPTGLMNTEAFF. V gene TRBV28 combines with J gene TRBJ1-1, with D possibly TRBD1 on 6 matching bases. V lost 3 bases and J 0 bases, leaving 14 bases between the germline ends. The CDR3 loop spans 16 amino acids. Germline V gives CDR1 MDHEN, CDR2 SYDVKM.

The chain links TRBV5-1 to TRBJ1-2, with TRBD1 matching over 11 bases. This CDR3 spans 17 amino acids. V was pared by 5 bases and J by 3 bases, with 12 bases of the junction left unmatched. CDR1 is SGHRS and CDR2 is YFSETQ in the germline V gene. CDR3 sequence: CASRPTGTGGFDYGYTF. The CDR3 DNA is TGCGCCAGCAGGCCAACCGGGACAGGGGGATTCGACTATGGCTACACCTTC. The full variable domain, in which reference TRBV5-1 and TRBJ1-2 provide the parts outside the CDR3, is KAGVTQTPRYLIKTRGQQVTLSCSPISGHRSVSWYQQTPGQGLQFLFEYFSETQRNKGNFPGRFSGRQFSNSRSEMNVSTLELGDSALYLCASRPTGTGGFDYGYTFGSGTRLTVV.

This chain joins TRBV27 and TRBJ1-1; tentative D call: TRBD1 (5 bases). Germline V CDR1 and CDR2: MNHEY, SMNVEV (reference sequence). This CDR3 region has 14 residues. The ends were cut back, 2 bases at V and 3 bases at J, with 10 bases in the middle. The CDR3 region has the DNA TGTGCCAGCAGTTTAATGGGGGGATACACTGAAGCTTTCTTT. Translated, it gives CASSLMGGYTEAFF.

The rearrangement links TRBV6-1 to TRBJ2-7, with TRBD1 identical over 7 bases. With V trimmed by 6 bases and J by 5 bases, 7 bases remained unmatched. CDR3 length: 13 amino acids. Germline V gene data show CDR1 as MNHNS and CDR2 as SASEGT. The CDR3 sequence is CASRGHRGHEQYF. CDR3 in DNA: TGTGCCAGCAGAGGTCACAGGGGTCACGAGCAGTACTTC.

The rearrangement uses TRBV2 and TRBJ1-1; the D gene is possibly TRBD1 (6 bases). This CDR3 spans 12 amino acids. CDR1 is SNHLY, CDR2 FYNNEI, per germline. V lost 6 bases and J lost 6, with 11 bases in between. For the CDR3, the DNA is TGTGCCAGCAGGCAGGGGAAGGCTGAAGCTTTCTTT. It yields the protein CASRQGKAEAFF.

V is TRBV30 and J is TRBJ2-3, with D hard to call. This CDR3 contains 12 residues. Trimming took off 4 bases at V and 6 bases at J, with 11 bases between the two ends. Germline V gene sequence: CDR1 GTSNPN, CDR2 SVGIG (reference sequence). CDR3 coding DNA: TGTGCCTGGATTTTATGGCGGGATACGCAGTATTTT. Amino acids: CAWILWRDTQYF. The full variable domain, completed using reference TRBV30 and TRBJ2-3, is SQTIHQWPATLVQPVGSPLSLECTVEGTSNPNLYWYRQAAGRGLQLLFYSVGIGQISSEVPQNLSASRPQDRQFILSSKKLLLSDSGFYLCAWILWRDTQYFGPGTRLTVL.

The rearrangement joins TRBV27 to TRBJ2-1, with TRBD2 identical over 7 bases. The CDR3 length is 15 residues. Per germline, CDR1 MNHEY and CDR2 SMNVEV (reference sequence). V was clipped by 6 bases and J by 4 bases; unmatched bases: 9. CDR3 sequence reads: CASSPWAGVYNEQFF. The DNA of the CDR3 is TGTGCCAGCAGCCCCTGGGCGGGGGTATACAATGAGCAGTTCTTC.

The V gene is TRBV6-1, the J gene TRBJ2-5; 8 nucleotides align to TRBD1. Germline CDR1 MNHNS, CDR2 SASEGT. The CDR3 totals 15 residues. The junction had 4 bases not matched to a gene; V was cut back by 2 bases and J by 2 bases. CDR3 in amino acids: CASSEKTGGQETQYF. CDR3 nucleotide sequence: TGTGCCAGCAGTGAAAAAACAGGGGGACAAGAGACCCAGTACTTC.

As to this clone: The junction departs from the called germline gene at one end, perhaps through a read error. The chain is built from TRBV6-6 and TRBJ2-5, with D uncertain. The germline gives CDR1 MNHNY, CDR2 SVGAGI (reference sequence). The length of the CDR3 is 11 residues. CDR3 coding DNA: TGTGCCAGCAGTTATCGAGAGACTCAGTACTTC. This translates into CASSYRETQYF.

The chain has TRBV2 and TRBJ2-1; 7 nucleotides match TRBD1. J was trimmed by 5 bases and V by 1 base; bases with no gene match: 8. CDR1 and CDR2 from the germline V gene are SNHLY and FYNNEI. The CDR3 runs 16 residues. CDR3 amino acids: CASSEGDRLTNNEQFF. The CDR3 region has the DNA TGTGCCAGCAGTGAAGGGGACAGACTAACCAACAATGAGCAGTTCTTC.

The V call is TRBV6-1, the J call TRBJ1-2; 10 positions match TRBD1. Unmatched junction bases numbered 9, after V lost 1 base and J lost 4 bases. Germline CDR1 and CDR2: MNHNS and SASEGT. The CDR3 has 17 amino acids. The CDR3 DNA is TGTGCCAGCAGTGAAGAGACAGGGGGCGCGGAGCCCTATGGCTACACCTTC. Residues: CASSEETGGAEPYGYTF.

The chain combines TRBV5-1 with TRBJ2-1; perhaps TRBD2 as D (5 bases). From germline, CDR1 is SGHRS and CDR2 YFSETQ. V shed 0 bases and J shed 6 bases, with 13 bases lying between them. The CDR3 length is 15 residues. DNA for the CDR3: TGCGCCAGCAGCTTGGTAGGACTCCCCGGCAATGAGCAGTTCTTC. It specifies CASSLVGLPGNEQFF.

The V gene is TRBV28, the J gene TRBJ2-7, with a possible D match to TRBD2 (5 bases). Germline-derived CDR1 and CDR2 are MDHEN and SYDVKM. This CDR3 has 11 amino acids. Between the trimmed V and J ends, which lost 6 bases and 7 bases, there was a span of 10 bases. The CDR3 protein is CASSLEREQYF. The CDR3 coding sequence is TGTGCCAGCAGCCTAGAGCGGGAGCAGTACTTC.

V is TRBV19 and J is TRBJ1-5; 8 nucleotides line up with TRBD1. Germline CDR1 and CDR2: LNHDA and SQIVND (reference sequence). The J segment lost 8 bases and the V segment lost 6 bases, leaving 6 bases of the junction unmatched. The CDR3 has 13 residues. The CDR3, as DNA: TGTGCCAGTAGGGACAGGGTGCCAGAGCCCCAGCATTTT. It encodes CASRDRVPEPQHF.

The chain uses TRBV6-1 and TRBJ1-3, with TRBD1 matching over 11 bases. There are 15 residues in the CDR3. CDR1 and CDR2 from the germline V gene are MNHNS and SASEGT. J was trimmed by 1 base and V by 6 bases; bases with no gene match: 2. The CDR3 loop is CASRGTGGSGNTIYF. In nucleotides, the CDR3 is TGTGCCAGCAGGGGGACAGGGGGGTCTGGAAACACCATATATTTT.

V gene TRBV6-6 combines with J gene TRBJ1-4; D is uncertain. CDR1 MNHNY and CDR2 SVGAGI come from the germline V gene (reference sequence). Trimming pared 9 bases from V and 8 bases from J, leaving 13 bases between. The CDR3 runs to 12 residues. The CDR3 reads CASRGGGEKLFF. CDR3 nucleotides: TGTGCCAGTAGAGGCGGCGGAGAAAAACTGTTTTTT.

This chain joins TRBV5-4 and TRBJ1-4; D might be TRBD1 (6 bases). Trimming cost V 4 bases and J 8 bases, with 18 bases left between them. Germline-derived CDR1 and CDR2 are SGHNT and YYREEE (reference sequence). This CDR3 is built from 15 residues. The CDR3 is CASSARGGIYEKLFF. In DNA form, the CDR3 reads TGTGCCAGCAGCGCGAGGGGGGGGATCTACGAAAAACTGTTTTTT.